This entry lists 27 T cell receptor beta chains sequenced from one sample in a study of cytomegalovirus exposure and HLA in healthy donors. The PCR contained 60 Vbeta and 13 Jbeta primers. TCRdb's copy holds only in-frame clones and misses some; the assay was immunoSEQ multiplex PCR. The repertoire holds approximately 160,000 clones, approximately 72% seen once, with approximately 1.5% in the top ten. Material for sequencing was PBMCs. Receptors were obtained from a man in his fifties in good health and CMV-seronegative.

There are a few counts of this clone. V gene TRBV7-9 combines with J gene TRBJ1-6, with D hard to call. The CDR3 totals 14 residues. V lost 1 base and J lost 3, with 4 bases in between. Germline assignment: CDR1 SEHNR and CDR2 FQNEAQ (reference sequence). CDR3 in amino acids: CASSLDSYNSPLHF. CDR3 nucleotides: TGTGCCAGCAGCTTAGACAGCTATAATTCACCCCTCCACTTT.

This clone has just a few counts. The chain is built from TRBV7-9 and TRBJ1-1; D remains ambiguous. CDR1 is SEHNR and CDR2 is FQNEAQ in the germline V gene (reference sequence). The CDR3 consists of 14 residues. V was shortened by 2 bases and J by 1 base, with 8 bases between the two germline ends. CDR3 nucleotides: TGTGCCAGCAGCTTATTACAGACGAACACTGAAGCTTTCTTT. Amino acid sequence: CASSLLQTNTEAFF.

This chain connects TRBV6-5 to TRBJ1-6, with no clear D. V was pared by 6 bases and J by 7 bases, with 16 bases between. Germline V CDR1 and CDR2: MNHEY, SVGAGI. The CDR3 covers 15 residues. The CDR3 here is CASREAASGNSPLHF. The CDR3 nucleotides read TGTGCCAGCAGGGAGGCGGCGTCGGGGAATTCACCCCTCCACTTT.

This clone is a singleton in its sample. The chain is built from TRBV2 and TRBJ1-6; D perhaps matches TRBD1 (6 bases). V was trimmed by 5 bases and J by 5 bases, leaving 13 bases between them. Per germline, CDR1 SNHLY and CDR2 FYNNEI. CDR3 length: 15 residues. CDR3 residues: CASSHRAVDNSPLHF. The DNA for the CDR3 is TGTGCCAGCAGTCACAGGGCCGTTGATAATTCACCCCTCCACTTT.

The CDR3 protein is CASSRQGYNEKLFF. CDR3 nucleotide sequence: TGTGCCAGTAGTCGCCAGGGCTATAATGAAAAACTGTTTTTT. The chain uses TRBV19 and TRBJ1-4; TRBD1 might be the D (5 bases). CDR1 is LNHDA, CDR2 SQIVND, per germline (reference sequence). The CDR3 sequence is 14 residues long. The V and J ends lost 5 bases and 4 bases respectively, with 11 bases between them.

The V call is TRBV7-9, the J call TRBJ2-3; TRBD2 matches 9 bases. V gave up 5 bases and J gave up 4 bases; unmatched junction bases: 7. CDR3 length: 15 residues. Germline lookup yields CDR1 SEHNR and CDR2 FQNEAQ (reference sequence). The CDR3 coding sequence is TGTGCCAGCAGCCTATTGGCGGGGGGGCCAGATACGCAGTATTTT. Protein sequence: CASSLLAGGPDTQYF.

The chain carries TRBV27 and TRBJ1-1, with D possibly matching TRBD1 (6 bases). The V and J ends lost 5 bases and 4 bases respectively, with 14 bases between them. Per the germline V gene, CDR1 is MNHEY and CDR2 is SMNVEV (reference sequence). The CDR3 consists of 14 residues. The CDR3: CASSPGQSPTEAFF. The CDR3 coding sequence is TGTGCCAGCAGTCCAGGACAGAGTCCCACTGAAGCTTTCTTT.

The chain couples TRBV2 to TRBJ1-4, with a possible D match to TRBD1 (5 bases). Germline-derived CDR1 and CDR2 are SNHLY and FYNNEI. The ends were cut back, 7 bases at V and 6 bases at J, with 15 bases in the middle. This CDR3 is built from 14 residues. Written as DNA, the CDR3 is TGTGCCAGCAATCGGAAGGGGTTGTATGAAAAACTGTTTTTT. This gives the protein CASNRKGLYEKLFF.

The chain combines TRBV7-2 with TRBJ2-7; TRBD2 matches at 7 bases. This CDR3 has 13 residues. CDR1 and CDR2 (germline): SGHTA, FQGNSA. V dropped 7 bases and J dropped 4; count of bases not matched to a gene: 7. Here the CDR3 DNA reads TGTGCCAGCATCCCACCGGGACTATACGAGCAGTACTTC. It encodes CASIPPGLYEQYF.

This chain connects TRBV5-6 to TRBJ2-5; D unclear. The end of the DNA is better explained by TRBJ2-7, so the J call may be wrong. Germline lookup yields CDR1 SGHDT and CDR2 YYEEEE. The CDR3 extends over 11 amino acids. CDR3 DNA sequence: TGTGCCAGCAGTCGGAACTACGAGCAGTACTTC. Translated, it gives CASSRNYEQYF.

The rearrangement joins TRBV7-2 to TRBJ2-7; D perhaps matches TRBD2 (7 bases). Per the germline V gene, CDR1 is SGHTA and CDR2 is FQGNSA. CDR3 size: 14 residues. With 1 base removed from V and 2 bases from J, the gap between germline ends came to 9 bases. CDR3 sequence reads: CASSLGGGPYEQYF. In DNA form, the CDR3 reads TGTGCCAGCAGCTTAGGGGGGGGGCCCTACGAGCAGTACTTC.

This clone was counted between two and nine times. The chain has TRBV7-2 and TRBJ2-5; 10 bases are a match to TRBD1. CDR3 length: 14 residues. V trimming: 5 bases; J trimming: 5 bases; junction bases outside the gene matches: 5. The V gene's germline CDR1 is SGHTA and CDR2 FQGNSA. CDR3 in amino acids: CASSADRGPETQYF. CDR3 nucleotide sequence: TGTGCCAGCAGCGCTGACAGGGGGCCTGAGACCCAGTACTTC.

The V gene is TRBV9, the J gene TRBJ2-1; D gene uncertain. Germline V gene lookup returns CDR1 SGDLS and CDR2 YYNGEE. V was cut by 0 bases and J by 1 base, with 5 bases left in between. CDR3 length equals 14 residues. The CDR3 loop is CASSVGTSYNEQFF. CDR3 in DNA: TGTGCCAGCAGCGTAGGTACTTCCTACAATGAGCAGTTCTTC. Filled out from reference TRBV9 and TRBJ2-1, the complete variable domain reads DSGVTQTPKHLITATGQRVTLRCSPRSGDLSVYWYQQSLDQGLQFLIQYYNGEERAKGNILERFSAQQFPDLHSELNLSSLELGDSALYFCASSVGTSYNEQFFGPGTRLTVL.

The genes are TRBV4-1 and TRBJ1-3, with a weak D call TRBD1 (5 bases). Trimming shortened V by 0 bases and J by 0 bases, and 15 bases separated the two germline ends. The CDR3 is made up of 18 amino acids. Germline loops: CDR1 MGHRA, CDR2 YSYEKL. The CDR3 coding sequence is TGCGCCAGCAGCCAAGATAGAAGCAGGGCCCGCTCTGGAAACACCATATATTTT. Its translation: CASSQDRSRARSGNTIYF.

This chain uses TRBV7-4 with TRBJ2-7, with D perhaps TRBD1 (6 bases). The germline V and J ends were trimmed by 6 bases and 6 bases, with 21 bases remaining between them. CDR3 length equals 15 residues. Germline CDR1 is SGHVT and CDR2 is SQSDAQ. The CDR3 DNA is TGTGCCAGCAGACAGGGACGGATGCCGGGGATCGAGCAGTACTTC. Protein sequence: CASRQGRMPGIEQYF. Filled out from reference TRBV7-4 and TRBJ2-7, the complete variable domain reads GAGVSQSPRYKVAKRGRDVALRCDSISGHVTLYWYRQTLGQGSEVLTYSQSDAQRDKSGRPSGRFSAERPERSVSTLKIQRTEQGDSAVYLCASRQGRMPGIEQYFGPGTRLTVT.

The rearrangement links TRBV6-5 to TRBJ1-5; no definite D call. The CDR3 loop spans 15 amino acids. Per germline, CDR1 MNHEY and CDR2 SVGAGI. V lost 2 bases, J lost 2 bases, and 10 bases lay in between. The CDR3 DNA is TGTGCCAGCAGTTACCGCGCCGCCGGCAATCAGCCCCAGCATTTT. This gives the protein CASSYRAAGNQPQHF.

CDR3 sequence: CASSYPRETQYF. The CDR3 nucleotides are TGTGCCAGCAGTTACCCGAGAGAGACCCAGTACTTC. This chain joins TRBV6-6 and TRBJ2-5; D gene ambiguous. Trimming left V 2 bases short and J 4 bases short, with 5 bases between. CDR1 and CDR2 from the germline V gene are MNHNY and SVGAGI (reference sequence). The CDR3 is made up of 12 amino acids.

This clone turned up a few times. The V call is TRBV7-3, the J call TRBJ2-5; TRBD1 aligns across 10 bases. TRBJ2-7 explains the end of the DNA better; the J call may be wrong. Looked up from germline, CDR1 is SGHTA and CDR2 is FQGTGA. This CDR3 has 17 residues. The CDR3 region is CASSLRGIGQGENEQYF. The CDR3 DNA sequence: TGTGCCAGCAGCTTAAGGGGTATAGGACAGGGGGAGAACGAGCAGTACTTC.

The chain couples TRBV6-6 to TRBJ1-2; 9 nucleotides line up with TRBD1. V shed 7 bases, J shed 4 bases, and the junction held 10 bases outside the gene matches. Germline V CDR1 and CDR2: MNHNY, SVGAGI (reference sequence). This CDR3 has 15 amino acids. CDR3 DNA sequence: TGTGCCAGCATTCCGAGGACAGGGGCCACCTATGGCTACACCTTC. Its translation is CASIPRTGATYGYTF.

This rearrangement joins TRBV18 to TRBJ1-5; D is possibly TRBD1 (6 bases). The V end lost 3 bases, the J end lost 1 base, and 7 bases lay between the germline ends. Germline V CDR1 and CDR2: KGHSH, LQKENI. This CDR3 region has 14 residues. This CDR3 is CASSPGQSNQPQHF. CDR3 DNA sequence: TGTGCCAGCTCACCTGGACAGAGCAATCAGCCCCAGCATTTT. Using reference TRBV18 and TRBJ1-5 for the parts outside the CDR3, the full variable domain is NAGVMQNPRHLVRRRGQEARLRCSPMKGHSHVYWYRQLPEEGLKFMVYLQKENIIDESGMPKERFSAEFPKEGPSILRIQQVVRGDSAAYFCASSPGQSNQPQHFGDGTRLSIL.

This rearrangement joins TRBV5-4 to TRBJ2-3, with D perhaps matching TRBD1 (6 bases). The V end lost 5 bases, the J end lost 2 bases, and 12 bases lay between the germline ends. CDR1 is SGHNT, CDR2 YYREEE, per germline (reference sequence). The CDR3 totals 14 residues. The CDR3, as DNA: TGTGCCAGCAGTCCGGACAGACTCACAGATACGCAGTATTTT. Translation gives CASSPDRLTDTQYF.

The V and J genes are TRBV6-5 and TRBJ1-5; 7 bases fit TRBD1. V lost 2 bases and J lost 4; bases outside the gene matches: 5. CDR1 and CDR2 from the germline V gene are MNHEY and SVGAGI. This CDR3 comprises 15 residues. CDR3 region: CASSYQKGANQPQHF. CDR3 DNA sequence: TGTGCCAGCAGTTACCAGAAGGGGGCGAATCAGCCCCAGCATTTT.

The CDR3 region is CASSPKTGPGNTIYF. As DNA, the CDR3 is TGTGCCAGCAGTCCAAAGACAGGCCCTGGAAACACCATATATTTT. The J gene is TRBJ1-3, the V gene TRBV27; D may be TRBD1 (6 bases). The V and J ends lost 5 bases and 2 bases respectively, with 13 bases between them. This CDR3 is 15 amino acids long. CDR1 and CDR2 from the germline V gene are MNHEY and SMNVEV (reference sequence).

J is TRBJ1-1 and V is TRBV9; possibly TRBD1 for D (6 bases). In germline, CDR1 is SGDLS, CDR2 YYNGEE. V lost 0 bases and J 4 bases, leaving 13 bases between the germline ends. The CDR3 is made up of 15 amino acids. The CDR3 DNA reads TGTGCCAGCAGCGTAGGGGGAAGGGGGATCACTGAAGCTTTCTTT. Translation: CASSVGGRGITEAFF.

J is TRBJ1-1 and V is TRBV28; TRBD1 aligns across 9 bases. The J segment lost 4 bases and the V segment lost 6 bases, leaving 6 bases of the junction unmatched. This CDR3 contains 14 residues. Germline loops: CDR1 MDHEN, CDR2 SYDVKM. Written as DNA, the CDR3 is TGTGCCAGCAGAGTTGGACAGGGGTTCACTGAAGCTTTCTTT. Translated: CASRVGQGFTEAFF.

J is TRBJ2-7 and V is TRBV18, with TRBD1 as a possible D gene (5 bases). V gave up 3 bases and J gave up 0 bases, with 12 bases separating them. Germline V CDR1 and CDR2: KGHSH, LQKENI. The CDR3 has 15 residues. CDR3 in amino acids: CASSPRQSSSYEQYF. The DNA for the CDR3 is TGTGCCAGCTCACCTCGACAGTCTAGCTCCTACGAGCAGTACTTC.

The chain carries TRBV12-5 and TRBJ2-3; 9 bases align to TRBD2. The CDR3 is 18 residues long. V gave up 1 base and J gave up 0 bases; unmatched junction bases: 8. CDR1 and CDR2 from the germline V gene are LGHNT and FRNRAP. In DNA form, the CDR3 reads TGTGCTAGTGGTTTGGCAGGGATTAGCGGGGGCAGCACAGATACGCAGTATTTT. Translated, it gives CASGLAGISGGSTDTQYF.